These 14 T cell receptor beta chains share one sample of origin, sequenced in a study of shared clonotypes between healthy human individuals. The protocol was immunoSEQ multiplex PCR, while the TCRdb copy is restricted to in-frame clones and leaves out a portion. The data hold about 700,000 clones, with about 91% observed a single time. Naive CD8 cells lacked CD45RO, underwent positive selection for CCR7 and left out terminally differentiated effector memory CD45RA+ cells. Specimen: naive CD8+ T cells sorted from blood. The origin of the receptors is a man aged 25-40 years in good health.

The V call is TRBV6-5, the J call TRBJ1-2; TRBD1 might be the D (5 bases). The V gene lost 2 bases and the J gene lost 3 bases, with 10 bases spanning the gap. CDR1 is MNHEY, CDR2 SVGAGI, per germline. This CDR3 contains 14 residues. The CDR3 here is CASSYAGIDYGYTF. CDR3 sequence (DNA): TGTGCCAGCAGTTACGCAGGGATCGACTATGGCTACACCTTC.

This chain connects TRBV15 to TRBJ1-2; D is uncertain. CDR3 length: 14 amino acids. V was shortened by 0 bases and J by 8 bases, with 13 bases between the two germline ends. The germline V gene has CDR1 LNHNV and CDR2 YYDKDF (reference sequence). Here the CDR3 reads CATSRDLSSYGYTF. The CDR3 DNA reads as TGTGCCACCAGCAGAGATCTTTCGAGTTACGGCTACACCTTC.

The genes are TRBV7-9 and TRBJ2-7; D gene ambiguous. The CDR3 has 13 residues. The V gene lost 4 bases and the J gene lost 9 bases, with 16 bases spanning the gap. CDR1 is SEHNR and CDR2 is FQNEAQ in the germline V gene (reference sequence). In DNA, the CDR3 is TGTGCCAGCAGCTCCCAGCACTTTTATGTGCAGTACTTC. Protein product: CASSSQHFYVQYF. Drawing the rest from reference TRBV7-9 and TRBJ2-7, the complete variable domain is DTGVSQNPRHKITKRGQNVTFRCDPISEHNRLYWYRQTLGQGPEFLTYFQNEAQLEKSRLLSDRFSAERPKGSFSTLEIQRTEQGDSAMYLCASSSQHFYVQYFGPGTRLTVT.

The chain is built from TRBV7-9 and TRBJ1-5, with TRBD1 matching over 9 bases. The CDR3 contains 16 residues. Germline CDR1 SEHNR, CDR2 FQNEAQ (reference sequence). J was trimmed by 4 bases and V by 3 bases; bases with no gene match: 7. Here the CDR3 DNA reads TGTGCCAGCAGCTTGTCTGGACAGGGGTCTAATCAGCCCCAGCATTTT. This codes for CASSLSGQGSNQPQHF. Filled out from reference TRBV7-9 and TRBJ1-5, the complete variable domain reads DTGVSQNPRHKITKRGQNVTFRCDPISEHNRLYWYRQTLGQGPEFLTYFQNEAQLEKSRLLSDRFSAERPKGSFSTLEIQRTEQGDSAMYLCASSLSGQGSNQPQHFGDGTRLSIL.

The V gene is TRBV11-2, the J gene TRBJ2-5; 9 positions match TRBD2. V was pared by 3 bases and J by 2 bases, with 7 bases of the junction left unmatched. The CDR3 has 16 residues. Germline lookup yields CDR1 SGHAT and CDR2 FQNNGV. The CDR3 reads CASSLASLAGQETQYF. The CDR3, as DNA: TGTGCCAGCAGCTTGGCCTCTCTAGCGGGGCAAGAGACCCAGTACTTC.

The rearrangement joins TRBV12-5 to TRBJ2-2, with 7 bases fitting TRBD2. With V trimmed by 0 bases and J by 3 bases, 7 bases remained unmatched. This CDR3 has 17 amino acids. Germline V gene lookup returns CDR1 LGHNT and CDR2 FRNRAP. Here the CDR3 reads CASGLVLAGVDTGELFF. In nucleotides, the CDR3 is TGTGCTAGTGGTTTGGTACTCGCGGGAGTCGACACCGGGGAGCTGTTTTTT.

The chain has TRBV7-3 and TRBJ2-7, with D possibly being TRBD1 or TRBD2 (5 bases each). Deletions cut 5 bases from V and 7 bases from J, with 15 bases between. CDR3 length: 13 amino acids. Germline V gives CDR1 SGHTA, CDR2 FQGTGA. The CDR3 DNA reads as TGTGCCAGCAGCCCCGCGGGTGGGGGTGAGCAGTACTTC. Translating it yields CASSPAGGGEQYF.

The V and J genes are TRBV30 and TRBJ1-5; 7 nucleotides match TRBD1. Germline V lookup: CDR1 GTSNPN, CDR2 SVGIG (reference sequence). The V gene end was trimmed by 8 bases and the J gene end by 10 bases; junction bases not matched to a gene: 14. This CDR3 comprises 13 residues. This CDR3 reads CAQGQGDAAPQHF. DNA for the CDR3: TGTGCCCAGGGGCAGGGGGACGCAGCTCCCCAGCATTTT.

The J gene is TRBJ2-5, the V gene TRBV13, with D perhaps matching TRBD1 (6 bases). CDR3 length equals 14 residues. CDR1 and CDR2 (germline): PRHDT, FYEKMQ (reference sequence). V was trimmed by 5 bases and J by 2 bases, leaving 12 bases between them. In DNA, the CDR3 is TGTGCCAGCAGCGCGATTGGACAGCAAGAGACCCAGTACTTC. This translates into CASSAIGQQETQYF.

V is TRBV23-1 and J is TRBJ2-1; D may be TRBD2 (6 bases). TRBV23-1 is an ORF, with its function uncertain. Trimming cost V 0 bases and J 5 bases, with 8 bases left between them. The CDR3 is 14 residues long. The CDR3 spells CASSQSSGDNEQFF. CDR3 nucleotide sequence: TGCGCCAGCAGTCAATCGTCGGGAGACAATGAGCAGTTCTTC.

This chain uses TRBV28 with TRBJ2-4; D gene uncertain. This CDR3 has 15 amino acids. Germline assignment: CDR1 MDHEN and CDR2 SYDVKM. V dropped 5 bases and J dropped 7 bases, with 18 bases sitting between them. The chain's CDR3 is CASSESPQDGNIQYF. The CDR3 bases are TGTGCCAGCAGTGAATCGCCCCAGGACGGGAACATTCAGTACTTC.

The gene calls are TRBV11-2 and TRBJ2-7, with D uncertain. Trimming removed 1 base at V and 2 bases at J, with 12 bases between. Germline V gene lookup returns CDR1 SGHAT and CDR2 FQNNGV. The length of the CDR3 is 15 residues. The CDR3 here is CASSLARLRTYEQYF. The CDR3, as DNA: TGTGCCAGCAGCTTAGCCCGGCTAAGAACCTACGAGCAGTACTTC.

This rearrangement joins TRBV9 to TRBJ2-1, with no clear D. The CDR3 has 14 residues. Trimming left V 4 bases short and J 0 bases short, with 8 bases between. Germline V gene data show CDR1 as SGDLS and CDR2 as YYNGEE. The CDR3 sequence is CASSPVPSYNEQFF. CDR3 nucleotides: TGTGCCAGCAGCCCGGTCCCCTCCTACAATGAGCAGTTCTTC.

V is TRBV11-2 and J is TRBJ1-2; D is ambiguous. The germline V gene has CDR1 SGHAT and CDR2 FQNNGV. V was shortened by 6 bases and J by 5 bases, with 22 bases between the two germline ends. This CDR3 region has 16 residues. CDR3 protein: CASSKVQSPGNYGYTF. Written as DNA, the CDR3 is TGTGCCAGCAGTAAGGTACAATCCCCTGGAAATTATGGCTACACCTTC. Combining the CDR3 with reference TRBV11-2 and TRBJ1-2 gives the whole variable domain EAGVAQSPRYKIIEKRQSVAFWCNPISGHATLYWYQQILGQGPKLLIQFQNNGVVDDSQLPKDRFSAERLKGVDSTLKIQPAKLEDSAVYLCASSKVQSPGNYGYTFGSGTRLTVV.